This T cell receptor beta chain was identified in a study of blood T cell repertoires in COVID-19. Study-level background: The United States, Italy and Spain provided the acute and convalescent COVID-19 samples. T cells, B-cell-depleted T cells, or PBMCs supplied cDNA or gDNA.

In the authors' methods: Quantification of nucleated cells was approximated via reference gene primer amplification. The table came from immunoSEQ multiplex PCR; TCRdb's copy has only in-frame clones and leaves some out. That table supplies the V and J calls and clone size; D and trimming were determined from the DNA. The data show roughly 80,000 clones, 83% seen once. The germline gives CDR1 MNHEY, CDR2 SMNVEV (reference sequence). The trim removed 6 bases at V and 2 bases at J, leaving 10 bases unmatched. The CDR3 is made up of 15 amino acids. Material: peripheral blood. V usage is TRBV27 and J usage is TRBJ2-7; 7 nucleotides align to TRBD1. This clonotype was obtained from a woman aged 55-70 years with acute or convalescent COVID-19. CDR3 loop: CASSLPGQSTYEQYF. In nucleotides, the CDR3 is TGTGCCAGCAGCTTACCGGGACAGTCGACCTACGAGCAGTACTTC.